This passage covers 22 T cell receptor beta chains from one sample sequenced in a study of CD8+CD57+ T cells in acquired aplastic anemia. Genomic DNA constituted the template upon which TCR beta VDJ and CDR3 profiling was performed. TCRdb fed the reads into MiXCR, producing one record per CDR3 protein. The sample contains a few hundred thousand distinct CDR3 sequences, around 30% of which appear only once. Those patients picked for sequencing had displayed CD8+CD57+ cell expansion on flow cytometry. The sequencing input was sorted CD4+, CD8+, or CD8+CD57+ T cells (not recorded which) from PBMCs. The receptors originated from a human donor with aplastic anemia.

Remarks on this clonotype: A junction end diverges from the germline sequence, so it may reflect a read error. The chain carries TRBV11-2 and TRBJ2-3; 10 bases match TRBD2. Germline CDR1 reads SGHAT; CDR2 reads FQNNGV. The CDR3 spans 16 residues. The CDR3, as DNA: TGTGCCAGCGGCTTACGAGCGGGGGGGAGCACAGATACGCAGTATTTT. It specifies CASGLRAGGSTDTQYF.

This clonotype has ten or more counts. The gene calls are TRBV24-1 and TRBJ2-3; D not resolved. V was shortened by 3 bases and J by 1 base, with 7 bases between the two germline ends. Germline CDR1 is KGHDR and CDR2 is SFDVKD. The CDR3 spans 14 residues. The CDR3 DNA sequence: TGTGCCACCAGTGATGACCCGGGCACAGATACGCAGTATTTT. It is translated as CATSDDPGTDTQYF.

This clonotype came up many times. V gene TRBV7-9 combines with J gene TRBJ2-3; D possibly corresponds to TRBD2 (6 bases). The CDR3 has 15 residues. Germline V gene lookup returns CDR1 SEHNR and CDR2 FQNEAQ (reference sequence). V dropped 1 base and J dropped 3 bases, with 11 bases sitting between them. The CDR3 protein is CASSLGGRTTDTQYF. CDR3 nucleotides: TGTGCCAGCAGCTTAGGGGGGAGGACGACAGATACGCAGTATTTT.

Concerning this clonotype: This may come from a read error, since a much larger clone is one base off. This rearrangement joins TRBV7-8 to TRBJ2-3, with D tentatively TRBD2 (5 bases). CDR3 length equals 13 residues. Germline CDR1 reads SGHVS; CDR2 reads FQNEAQ. Trimming cost V 5 bases and J 4 bases, with 10 bases left between them. CDR3 DNA: TGTGCCAGCAGCGCGAAACTAGCAGATACGCAGTATTTT. It is translated as CASSAKLADTQYF. The whole variable domain, remainder taken from reference TRBV7-8 and TRBJ2-3, is GAGVSQSPRYKVAKRGQDVALRCDPISGHVSLFWYQQALGQGPEFLTYFQNEAQLDKSGLPSDRFFAERPEGSVSTLKIQRTQQEDSAVYLCASSAKLADTQYFGPGTRLTVL.

This clonotype was counted between two and nine times. The chain carries TRBV6-2 or TRBV6-3 and TRBJ1-2; 9 nucleotides match TRBD1. The ends lost 2 bases at V and 3 bases at J; junction bases unmatched: 13. The CDR3 spans 18 residues. Looked up from germline, CDR1 is MNHEY and CDR2 is SVGEGT. The CDR3 loop is CASSYRLEITGGDYGYTF. The CDR3 DNA is TGTGCCAGCAGTTACCGCTTGGAGATTACAGGGGGCGACTATGGCTACACCTTC.

This clonotype was counted at least ten times. The DNA for the CDR3 is TGTGCCAGTAGTAGCAGGAACACTGAAGCTTTCTTT. This translates into CASSSRNTEAFF. This rearrangement joins TRBV19 to TRBJ1-1; no clear D gene. The V gene's germline CDR1 is LNHDA and CDR2 SQIVND (reference sequence). The CDR3 consists of 12 residues. V was cut by 4 bases and J by 1 base, with 4 bases left in between.

This chain connects TRBV4-2 to TRBJ2-4; TRBD2 aligns across 7 bases. The CDR3 totals 16 residues. Germline V lookup: CDR1 LGHNA, CDR2 YNFKEQ. The ends lost 4 bases at V and 0 bases at J; junction bases unmatched: 6. The CDR3 DNA sequence: TGTGCCAGCAGCCTATCTAGCGGCCTAGCCAAAAACATTCAGTACTTC. Protein product: CASSLSSGLAKNIQYF.

This chain joins TRBV29-1 and TRBJ1-2; D call uncertain. The germline gives CDR1 SQVTM, CDR2 ANQGSEA. The CDR3 runs 12 residues. V was cut by 3 bases and J by 4 bases, with 9 bases left in between. The CDR3 region has the DNA TGCAGCGTTGATTCGGCTGTCTATGGCTACACCTTC. Protein: CSVDSAVYGYTF.

This chain joins TRBV11-1 and TRBJ1-6, with D possibly being TRBD1 (5 bases). The V and J ends lost 3 bases and 9 bases respectively, with 12 bases between them. The germline CDR1 and CDR2 sequences are SGHAT and FQDESV (reference sequence). The CDR3 is made up of 14 amino acids. CDR3 in amino acids: CASSLAGGGSPLHF. The CDR3 nucleotides are TGTGCCAGCAGCTTGGCCGGGGGAGGTTCACCCCTCCACTTT.

This clonotype has at least ten counts. The rearrangement links TRBV9 to TRBJ1-1; 7 bases align to TRBD1. The ends lost 0 bases at V and 0 bases at J; junction bases unmatched: 2. The CDR3 has 15 amino acids. The germline V gene has CDR1 SGDLS and CDR2 YYNGEE. In nucleotides, the CDR3 is TGTGCCAGCAGCGTAGATGGGACAGTGAACACTGAAGCTTTCTTT. Its translation: CASSVDGTVNTEAFF.

This clonotype came up once. J is TRBJ1-2 and V is TRBV6-2 or TRBV6-3; TRBD1 aligns across 7 bases. V shed 3 bases, J shed 4 bases, and the junction held 5 bases outside the gene matches. Germline V lookup: CDR1 MNHEY, CDR2 SVGEGT. There are 14 residues in the CDR3. The chain's CDR3 is CASSYLGTAYGYTF. CDR3 nucleotides: TGTGCCAGCAGTTATCTGGGGACAGCCTATGGCTACACCTTC.

The chain is built from TRBV5-1 and TRBJ1-1, with D possibly TRBD1 on 6 matching bases. This CDR3 is built from 11 residues. Germline-derived CDR1 and CDR2 are SGHRS and YFSETQ. The V gene lost 4 bases and the J gene lost 10 bases, with 11 bases spanning the gap. CDR3 coding DNA: TGCGCCAGCAGCGGAGACAGGAGAGCTTTCTTT. This sequence encodes CASSGDRRAFF.

V gene TRBV6-1 combines with J gene TRBJ1-1; TRBD1 matches at 7 bases. The V gene end was trimmed by 4 bases and the J gene end by 5 bases; junction bases not matched to a gene: 7. CDR1 is MNHNS and CDR2 is SASEGT in the germline V gene. The CDR3 sequence is 14 residues long. The DNA for the CDR3 is TGTGCCAGCAGTGCTACAGGGGATGGGACTGAAGCTTTCTTT. Amino acids: CASSATGDGTEAFF.

As regards this clonotype: Since a much larger clone is just one base distant, this may be a read error. The chain employs TRBV10-3 and TRBJ2-7; D may be TRBD1 (7 bases). The V gene lost 6 bases and the J gene lost 11 bases, with 38 bases spanning the gap. The CDR3 is made up of 19 amino acids. From germline, CDR1 is ENHRY and CDR2 SYGVKD. The CDR3 bases are TGTGCCATCAGGGGAGGAGGGACAGAGGACCCTACGAGCCCGGGGCTCAAGTACTTC. Its translation: CAIRGGGTEDPTSPGLKYF.

On this clonotype: This is likely a read error, given that the CDR3 carries no conserved phenylalanine or tryptophan at its end. The CDR3 sequence: CASSLGRGEATQYL. CDR3 in DNA: TGTGCTAGCAGCTTAGGACGGGGGGAAGCTACGCAGTATCTT. V and J are TRBV7-7 and TRBJ2-3, with TRBD2 matching over 7 bases. The CDR3 has 14 residues. CDR1 is SSHAT and CDR2 is FNYEAQ in the germline V gene (reference sequence).

Notes on this clonotype: A junction boundary mismatches the germline segment, possibly from a read error. V usage is TRBV7-8 and J usage is TRBJ2-3; D unclear. The CDR3 spans 14 residues. Germline CDR1 reads SGHVS; CDR2 reads FQNEAQ. The CDR3: CASSLDRLTDTQCF. The CDR3 DNA reads TGTGCCAGCAGCTTAGATCGCCTCACAGATACGCAGTGTTTT.

This clonotype was found many times. This chain links TRBV29-1 with TRBJ1-2; D might be TRBD1 (6 bases). This CDR3 spans 12 amino acids. CDR1 and CDR2 (germline): SQVTM, ANQGSEA. V was clipped by 2 bases and J by 6 bases, with 10 bases between them. CDR3: CSVEMGANGYTF. The CDR3 nucleotides are TGCAGCGTTGAAATGGGGGCTAATGGCTACACCTTC.

This chain links TRBV6-5 with TRBJ1-5; D is perhaps TRBD1 (5 bases). The germline V gene has CDR1 MNHEY and CDR2 SVGAGI. This CDR3 comprises 14 residues. V lost 2 bases to trimming and J lost 0 bases, with 5 bases between them. CDR3 protein: CASSYDSSNQPQHF. The CDR3 bases are TGTGCCAGCAGTTACGACAGTAGCAATCAGCCCCAGCATTTT.

This clonotype was seen ten or more times. The genes are TRBV6-1 and TRBJ1-2; a weak D match, TRBD1 (6 bases). V was cut by 6 bases and J by 4 bases, with 18 bases left in between. This CDR3 contains 15 residues. CDR1 is MNHNS, CDR2 SASEGT, per germline. CDR3 loop: CASSFEGGAVYGYTF. CDR3 DNA sequence: TGTGCCAGCAGCTTCGAGGGGGGCGCGGTCTATGGCTACACCTTC.

Note on this clonotype: A read error may be the cause here, since a much bigger clone is one base away. The V and J genes are TRBV29-1 and TRBJ1-1, with D tentatively TRBD1 (5 bases). V shed 6 bases and J shed 1 base, with 15 bases lying between them. Per germline, CDR1 SQVTM and CDR2 ANQGSEA. The CDR3 consists of 14 residues. The CDR3 region has the DNA TGCAGCGTCGGGGTCGGGGCTGGGAACACTGAAGCTTTCTTT. Its translation: CSVGVGAGNTEAFF.

This clonotype was counted a few times. V and J are TRBV7-3 and TRBJ2-1, with TRBD2 matching over 11 bases. The length of the CDR3 is 15 residues. The V gene end was trimmed by 5 bases and the J gene end by 9 bases; junction bases not matched to a gene: 9. From germline, CDR1 is SGHTA and CDR2 FQGTGA. CDR3 sequence: CASSPLAGGISEQFF. DNA for the CDR3: TGTGCCAGCAGCCCTTTAGCGGGGGGGATCAGTGAGCAGTTCTTC. Combining the CDR3 with reference TRBV7-3 and TRBJ2-1 gives the whole variable domain GAGVSQTPSNKVTEKGKYVELRCDPISGHTALYWYRQSLGQGPEFLIYFQGTGAADDSGLPNDRFFAVRPEGSVSTLKIQRTERGDSAVYLCASSPLAGGISEQFFGPGTRLTVL.

The rearrangement joins TRBV2 to TRBJ2-7; TRBD1 matches at 7 bases. Trimming took 7 bases from V and 0 from J; bases not matched to a gene: 9. The CDR3 runs 15 residues. CDR1 SNHLY and CDR2 FYNNEI come from the germline V gene. The CDR3 loop is CASTLDRTSSYEQYF. CDR3 sequence (DNA): TGTGCCAGCACCCTGGACAGGACAAGCTCCTACGAGCAGTACTTC.